The 24 T cell receptor beta chains in this list originate from one sample, sequenced in a study of blood T cells in healthy people across ages. The authors ran a second PCR of roughly 6 to 12 cycles using a sample-barcoded 5' primer and a J-beta primer mix. One entry per CDR3 protein results from TCRdb running MiXCR on the 5' RACE reads. The sample comprises 1.5 million to 2 million distinct CDR3 sequences, less than 50% of which are singletons, and around 2.1% rests with the top ten. The sequencing sample was made of blood. These receptors originate from a woman aged 40 to 49 in good health.

The V gene is TRBV7-2, the J gene TRBJ1-2, with a possible D match to TRBD1 (5 bases). The germline V gene encodes CDR1 SGHTA and CDR2 FQGNSA. The CDR3 has 18 residues. Trimming pared 1 base from V and 4 bases from J, leaving 22 bases between. CDR3 sequence reads: CASSLGAVGLGVPYGYTF. The CDR3 DNA follows: TGTGCCAGCAGCTTAGGCGCCGTGGGGTTAGGGGTGCCCTATGGCTACACCTTC.

As DNA, the CDR3 is TGTGCCAGCAGCCAAGAGGGGCTAGCGGCAGATACGCAGTATTTT. Its translation: CASSQEGLAADTQYF. V usage is TRBV4-2 and J usage is TRBJ2-3; 7 bases align to TRBD2. V shed 0 bases, J shed 4 bases, and the junction held 4 bases outside the gene matches. The CDR3 spans 15 residues. Germline values: CDR1 LGHNA, CDR2 YNFKEQ.

CDR3: CASSVDGSLIKPQHF. CDR3 DNA: TGTGCCAGCAGCGTAGACGGCAGTCTAATCAAGCCCCAGCATTTT. This chain joins TRBV9 and TRBJ1-5; D is uncertain. With 0 bases removed from V and 8 bases from J, the gap between germline ends came to 15 bases. The CDR3 has 15 amino acids. Per germline, CDR1 SGDLS and CDR2 YYNGEE.

The rearrangement joins TRBV9 to TRBJ2-3, with D perhaps TRBD1 or TRBD2 (5 bases each). CDR3 length equals 15 residues. V was pared by 1 base and J by 5 bases, with 14 bases between. The germline V gene has CDR1 SGDLS and CDR2 YYNGEE. DNA of the CDR3: TGTGCCAGCAGCGTAAGCCAGGGAGTTGGAGATACGCAGTATTTT. Amino acids: CASSVSQGVGDTQYF.

This clonotype has more than one count but fewer than ten. The J gene is TRBJ1-2, the V gene TRBV12-3 or TRBV12-4, with a possible D match to TRBD1 (5 bases). This CDR3 has 15 residues. V was cut by 6 bases and J by 6 bases, with 20 bases left in between. The CDR3 nucleotides are TGTGCCAGCAGCCCTACCGAGACCGCCAGGGATGGCTACACCTTC. It is translated as CASSPTETARDGYTF.

This rearrangement joins TRBV6-6 to TRBJ1-1; D is undetermined. CDR3 size: 14 residues. The germline V gene encodes CDR1 MNHNY and CDR2 SVGAGI (reference sequence). V shed 0 bases and J shed 3 bases, with 8 bases lying between them. This CDR3 is CASSYSNRDTEAFF. For the CDR3, the DNA is TGTGCCAGCAGTTACTCCAACCGGGACACTGAAGCTTTCTTT.

J is TRBJ1-2 and V is TRBV21-1. TRBV21-1 has pseudogene status. The length of the CDR3 is 14 residues. The CDR3 DNA follows: TGTGCCAGCAGCAAAGTTATTTGCGTCGGCGGCTACACCTTC. Its translation: CASSKVICVGGYTF.

This clonotype was detected only a few times. The rearrangement links TRBV25-1 to TRBJ2-4; the match to TRBD2 covers 7 bases. Germline values: CDR1 MGHDK, CDR2 SYGVNS. The CDR3 contains 15 residues. V was clipped by 1 base and J by 6 bases; unmatched bases: 6. The CDR3 is CASSEFTGGPNIQYF. The CDR3 nucleotides are TGTGCCAGCAGTGAATTCACGGGGGGTCCAAACATTCAGTACTTC.

This clonotype was observed once. V gene TRBV20-1 combines with J gene TRBJ2-1; 9 positions match TRBD2. In germline, CDR1 is DFQATT, CDR2 SNEGSKA (reference sequence). The V gene end was trimmed by 0 bases and the J gene end by 5 bases; junction bases not matched to a gene: 8. This CDR3 spans 16 amino acids. The CDR3 sequence: CSARDLGTSPNNEQFF. The CDR3 nucleotides are TGCAGTGCTAGAGATTTAGGGACTAGCCCCAACAATGAGCAGTTCTTC.

V and J are TRBV10-3 and TRBJ2-3, with 12 bases matching TRBD2. CDR3 length: 18 residues. Germline CDR1 reads ENHRY; CDR2 reads SYGVKD. The ends lost 3 bases at V and 2 bases at J; junction bases unmatched: 9. The CDR3 loop is CAISEPGLAGTFTDTQYF. The DNA for the CDR3 is TGTGCCATCAGTGAACCCGGACTAGCGGGGACCTTCACAGATACGCAGTATTTT.

This clonotype was detected once. The rearrangement joins TRBV27 to TRBJ2-5, with 8 nucleotides matching TRBD1. From germline, CDR1 is MNHEY and CDR2 SMNVEV (reference sequence). V lost 8 bases and J lost 5; bases outside the gene matches: 10. There are 14 residues in the CDR3. CDR3 nucleotide sequence: TGTGCCAGCGCCGCTGCAGGGGGCTTTGAGACCCAGTACTTC. It yields the protein CASAAAGGFETQYF.

CDR3 coding DNA: TGTGCCATCCAGACAGGGGGCGGACAGCCCCAGCATTTT. It specifies CAIQTGGGQPQHF. The V gene is TRBV6-2 or TRBV6-3, the J gene TRBJ1-5; 10 bases match TRBD1. Germline V gene lookup returns CDR1 MNHEY and CDR2 SVGEGT. CDR3 size: 13 residues. J gave up 7 bases and V 10 bases, and 7 bases lay outside the gene matches.

This sequence joins TRBV18 and TRBJ2-5; D not resolved. This CDR3 comprises 14 residues. Germline V gives CDR1 KGHSH, CDR2 LQKENI. The V and J ends lost 1 base and 4 bases respectively, with 10 bases between them. As DNA, the CDR3 is TGTGCCAGCTCACCACTCCCCCGGGTAGAGACCCAGTACTTC. It yields the protein CASSPLPRVETQYF.

The J gene is TRBJ2-3, the V gene TRBV7-2, with 9 bases matching TRBD1. In germline, CDR1 is SGHTA, CDR2 FQGNSA. This CDR3 has 16 residues. Trimming cost V 0 bases and J 4 bases; bases outside gene matches: 5. The CDR3 sequence: CASSLAGTGRADTQYF. The CDR3 DNA follows: TGTGCCAGCAGCTTAGCTGGGACAGGGCGAGCAGATACGCAGTATTTT. Combining the CDR3 with reference TRBV7-2 and TRBJ2-3 gives the whole variable domain GAGVSQSPSNKVTEKGKDVELRCDPISGHTALYWYRQSLGQGLEFLIYFQGNSAPDKSGLPSDRFSAERTGGSVSTLTIQRTQQEDSAVYLCASSLAGTGRADTQYFGPGTRLTVL.

The chain uses TRBV12-3 or TRBV12-4 and TRBJ2-5; 7 nucleotides agree with TRBD2. The CDR3 loop spans 16 amino acids. V was clipped by 5 bases and J by 5 bases; unmatched bases: 14. The CDR3 bases are TGTGCCAGCAGTGTACTAACCGGACTGGGGGGGGAGACCCAGTACTTC. This gives the protein CASSVLTGLGGETQYF.

The genes are TRBV27 and TRBJ1-2; weak D call: TRBD1 (6 bases). V was trimmed by 8 bases and J by 4 bases, leaving 11 bases between them. This CDR3 comprises 12 residues. Germline CDR1 MNHEY, CDR2 SMNVEV (reference sequence). CDR3 bases: TGTGCCAGCCGGGACATGGGCTATGGCTACACCTTC. Its protein product is CASRDMGYGYTF.

The chain is built from TRBV12-3 or TRBV12-4 and TRBJ1-2; D remains ambiguous. The CDR3 totals 14 residues. Trimming left V 5 bases short and J 8 bases short, with 18 bases between. For the CDR3, the DNA is TGTGCCAGCAGTGTATTTGTAGGGCAGAGCGGCTACACCTTC. It specifies CASSVFVGQSGYTF.

The V gene is TRBV6-5, the J gene TRBJ2-4, with D perhaps matching TRBD1 (5 bases). The J call may not be correct, given that the DNA end is closer to TRBJ2-7. The CDR3 is 15 amino acids. Germline CDR1 and CDR2: MNHEY and SVGAGI. CDR3 in DNA: TGTGCCAGCAGTTACTACAGACCGCCAGGGTTCGAGCAGTACTTC. Its translation is CASSYYRPPGFEQYF.

This chain joins TRBV10-3 and TRBJ1-4, with unresolved D. The germline V and J ends were trimmed by 0 bases and 3 bases, with 11 bases remaining between them. The CDR3 is made up of 16 amino acids. From germline, CDR1 is ENHRY and CDR2 SYGVKD. CDR3: CAISESGYGPNEKLFF. DNA of the CDR3: TGTGCCATCAGTGAGTCCGGGTATGGGCCTAATGAAAAACTGTTTTTT.

This clonotype was counted a single time. The chain is built from TRBV28 and TRBJ2-3; a weak D match, TRBD2 (7 bases). Trimming pared 10 bases from V and 3 bases from J, leaving 20 bases between. Germline V gives CDR1 MDHEN, CDR2 SYDVKM. The CDR3 is made up of 15 amino acids. In DNA, the CDR3 is TGTGCCACCTTAGAACTACAGGGACTAACAGATACGCAGTATTTT. Amino acids: CATLELQGLTDTQYF.

The chain employs TRBV7-2 and TRBJ1-1; D is perhaps TRBD1 (6 bases). The ends were cut back, 5 bases at V and 8 bases at J, with 15 bases in the middle. The CDR3 sequence is 13 residues long. The V gene's germline CDR1 is SGHTA and CDR2 FQGNSA. The CDR3 bases are TGTGCCAGCAGCACGAGGGGGGGAAGGGAAGCTTTCTTT. This translates into CASSTRGGREAFF.

The chain employs TRBV24-1 and TRBJ2-5, with D uncertain. Trimming took off 1 base at V and 11 bases at J, with 7 bases between the two ends. The CDR3 runs to 11 residues. Germline V gene lookup returns CDR1 KGHDR and CDR2 SFDVKD. CDR3 residues: CATSDLKQQYF. CDR3 DNA sequence: TGTGCCACCAGTGATTTAAAGCAACAGTACTTC.

This chain joins TRBV5-1 and TRBJ1-2, with D maybe TRBD1 (6 bases). V lost 8 bases, J lost 6 bases, and 20 bases lay in between. This CDR3 contains 14 residues. From germline, CDR1 is SGHRS and CDR2 YFSETQ. The CDR3 sequence: CASGLEGQIDGYTF. CDR3 DNA sequence: TGCGCCAGTGGATTAGAAGGACAGATAGATGGCTACACCTTC.

This chain links TRBV7-6 with TRBJ2-3; perhaps TRBD1 as D (7 bases). CDR1 and CDR2 (germline): SGHVS, FNYEAQ. The CDR3 runs to 16 residues. The V end was cut by 3 bases, the J end by 4 bases, with 17 bases between. The CDR3 spells CASSLAWQGGPDTQYF. CDR3 DNA sequence: TGTGCCAGCAGCTTGGCGTGGCAGGGGGGCCCAGATACGCAGTATTTT.